The text below deals with one T cell receptor (beta chain). Its antigen is not known. The germline gene is not matched at one end of the junction; a read error may be the cause. These data are taken from a study of T cell repertoires in cytomegalovirus infection. Background on the study: An indication of both CMV infection and matching HLA type came from public TCR beta signatures.

One entry per CDR3 protein results from TCRdb running MiXCR on the reads. Among around 450,000 distinct CDR3 sequences, roughly 30% were seen once, and the ten largest hold roughly 15%. Germline V gene data show CDR1 as SGHTA and CDR2 as FQGNSA. This CDR3 region has 15 residues. Study results and limitations: CMV-specific TCR beta clonotypes restricted by HLA-C were the ones dominating the ex vivo response.

The material sequenced was PBMCs. This TCR came from a human donor in good health (CMV status not recorded). Some clones in this sample may be carry-over from other donors' samples. This chain links TRBV7-2 with TRBJ1-5, with D uncertain. In DNA form, the CDR3 reads TGTGCCAGCAGCTCGGATTGGCTCCCGGGTCAGCCCCAGCCTTTT. It codes for CASSSDWLPGQPQPF.